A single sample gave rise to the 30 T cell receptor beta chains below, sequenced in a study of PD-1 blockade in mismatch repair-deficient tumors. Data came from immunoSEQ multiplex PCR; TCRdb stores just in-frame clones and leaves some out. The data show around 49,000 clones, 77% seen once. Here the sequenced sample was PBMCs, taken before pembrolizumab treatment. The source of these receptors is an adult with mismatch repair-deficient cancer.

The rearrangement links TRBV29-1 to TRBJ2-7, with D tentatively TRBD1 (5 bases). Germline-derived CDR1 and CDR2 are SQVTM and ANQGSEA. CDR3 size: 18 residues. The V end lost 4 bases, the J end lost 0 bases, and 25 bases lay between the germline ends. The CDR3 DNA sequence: TGCAGCGTTGGAGAGCAGGACACACCCAGGGAAAGCTCCTACGAGCAGTACTTC. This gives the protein CSVGEQDTPRESSYEQYF.

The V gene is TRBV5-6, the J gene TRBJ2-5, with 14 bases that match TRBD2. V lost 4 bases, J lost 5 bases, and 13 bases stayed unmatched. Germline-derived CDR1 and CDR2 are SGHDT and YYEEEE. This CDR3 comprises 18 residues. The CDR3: CASSPAPGTSGRRETQYF. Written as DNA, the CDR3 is TGTGCCAGCAGCCCGGCCCCCGGGACTAGCGGGAGAAGGGAGACCCAGTACTTC. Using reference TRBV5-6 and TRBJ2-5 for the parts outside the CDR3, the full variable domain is DAGVTQSPTHLIKTRGQQVTLRCSPKSGHDTVSWYQQALGQGPQFIFQYYEEEERQRGNFPDRFSGHQFPNYSSELNVNALLLGDSALYLCASSPAPGTSGRRETQYFGPGTRLLVL.

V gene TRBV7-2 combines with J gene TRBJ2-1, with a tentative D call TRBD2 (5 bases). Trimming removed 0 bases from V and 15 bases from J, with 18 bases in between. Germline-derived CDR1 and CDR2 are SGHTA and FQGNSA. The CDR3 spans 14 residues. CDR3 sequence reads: CASSLAPLAYPMFF. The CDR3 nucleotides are TGTGCCAGCAGCTTAGCCCCTTTAGCGTATCCGATGTTCTTC.

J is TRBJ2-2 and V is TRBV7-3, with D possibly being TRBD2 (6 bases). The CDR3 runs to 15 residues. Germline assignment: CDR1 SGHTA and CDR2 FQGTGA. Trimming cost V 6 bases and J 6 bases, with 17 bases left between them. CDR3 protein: CASSPRSGWAGELFF. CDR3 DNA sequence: TGTGCCAGCAGTCCCAGGAGCGGGTGGGCCGGGGAGCTGTTTTTT. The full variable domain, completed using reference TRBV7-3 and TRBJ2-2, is GAGVSQTPSNKVTEKGKYVELRCDPISGHTALYWYRQSLGQGPEFLIYFQGTGAADDSGLPNDRFFAVRPEGSVSTLKIQRTERGDSAVYLCASSPRSGWAGELFFGEGSRLTVL.

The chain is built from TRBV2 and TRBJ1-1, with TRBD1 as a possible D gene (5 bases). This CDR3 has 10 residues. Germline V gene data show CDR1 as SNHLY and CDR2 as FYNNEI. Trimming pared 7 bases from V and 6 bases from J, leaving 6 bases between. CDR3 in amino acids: CASMGPEAFF. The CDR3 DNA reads TGTGCCAGCATGGGGCCTGAAGCTTTCTTT.

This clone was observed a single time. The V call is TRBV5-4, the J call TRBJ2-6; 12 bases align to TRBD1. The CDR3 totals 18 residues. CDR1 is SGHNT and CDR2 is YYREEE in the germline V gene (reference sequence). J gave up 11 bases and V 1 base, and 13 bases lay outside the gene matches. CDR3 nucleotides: TGTGCCAGCAGCTTGCAACCGGGACAGGGGGCGGGGGGGGACGTCCTGACTTTC. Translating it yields CASSLQPGQGAGGDVLTF. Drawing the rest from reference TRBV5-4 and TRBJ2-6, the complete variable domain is ETGVTQSPTHLIKTRGQQVTLRCSSQSGHNTVSWYQQALGQGPQFIFQYYREEENGRGNFPPRFSGLQFPNYSSELNVNALELDDSALYLCASSLQPGQGAGGDVLTFGAGSRLTVL.

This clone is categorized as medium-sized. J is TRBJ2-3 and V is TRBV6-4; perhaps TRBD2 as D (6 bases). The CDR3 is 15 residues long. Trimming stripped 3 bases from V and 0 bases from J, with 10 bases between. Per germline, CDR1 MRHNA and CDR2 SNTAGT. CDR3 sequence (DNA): TGTGCCAGCAGTGAAGGGAGCGGGAGCACAGATACGCAGTATTTT. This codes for CASSEGSGSTDTQYF.

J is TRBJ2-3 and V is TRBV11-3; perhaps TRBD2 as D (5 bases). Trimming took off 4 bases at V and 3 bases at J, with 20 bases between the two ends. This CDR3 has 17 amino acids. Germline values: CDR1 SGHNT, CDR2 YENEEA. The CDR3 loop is CASSSSREYRRTDTQYF. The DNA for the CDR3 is TGTGCCAGCAGCTCAAGCCGGGAATACCGACGAACAGATACGCAGTATTTT.

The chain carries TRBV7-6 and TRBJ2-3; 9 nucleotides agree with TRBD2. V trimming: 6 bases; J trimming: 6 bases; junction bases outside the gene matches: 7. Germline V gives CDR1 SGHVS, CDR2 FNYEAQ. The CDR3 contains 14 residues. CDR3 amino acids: CASRGGRALDTQYF. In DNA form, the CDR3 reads TGTGCCAGCAGGGGCGGGAGGGCCTTGGATACGCAGTATTTT.

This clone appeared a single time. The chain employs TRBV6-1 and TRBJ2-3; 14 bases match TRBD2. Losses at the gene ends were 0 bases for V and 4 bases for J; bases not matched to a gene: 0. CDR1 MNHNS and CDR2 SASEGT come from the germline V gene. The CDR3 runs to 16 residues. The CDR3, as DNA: TGTGCCAGCAGTGAAGCGGGACTAGCGGGAGCAGATACGCAGTATTTT. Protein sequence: CASSEAGLAGADTQYF.

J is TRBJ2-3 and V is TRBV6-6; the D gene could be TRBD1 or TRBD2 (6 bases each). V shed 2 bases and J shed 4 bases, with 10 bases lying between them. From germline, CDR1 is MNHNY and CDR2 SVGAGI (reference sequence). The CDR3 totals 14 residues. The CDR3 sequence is CASSYGGQADTQYF. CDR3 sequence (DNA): TGTGCCAGCAGTTACGGGGGGCAGGCAGATACGCAGTATTTT.

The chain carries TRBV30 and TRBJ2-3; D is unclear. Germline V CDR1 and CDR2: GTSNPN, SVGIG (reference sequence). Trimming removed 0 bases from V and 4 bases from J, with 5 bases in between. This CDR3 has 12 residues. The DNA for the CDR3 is TGTGCCTGGAGTGTAAGCGCAGATACGCAGTATTTT. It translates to CAWSVSADTQYF.

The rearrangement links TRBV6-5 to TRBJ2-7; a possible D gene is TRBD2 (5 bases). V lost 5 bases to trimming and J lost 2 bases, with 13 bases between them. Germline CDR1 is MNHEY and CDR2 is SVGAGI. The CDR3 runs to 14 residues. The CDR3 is CASSPLGGTYEQYF. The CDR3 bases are TGTGCCAGCAGTCCCCTCGGAGGCACCTACGAGCAGTACTTC.

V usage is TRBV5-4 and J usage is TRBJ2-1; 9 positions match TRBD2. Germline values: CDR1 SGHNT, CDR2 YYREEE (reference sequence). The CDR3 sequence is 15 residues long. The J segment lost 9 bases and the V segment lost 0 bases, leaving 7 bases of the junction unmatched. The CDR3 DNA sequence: TGTGCCAGCAGCTTGGAATTAGCGGGAGAAAGTGAGCAGTTCTTC. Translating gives CASSLELAGESEQFF.

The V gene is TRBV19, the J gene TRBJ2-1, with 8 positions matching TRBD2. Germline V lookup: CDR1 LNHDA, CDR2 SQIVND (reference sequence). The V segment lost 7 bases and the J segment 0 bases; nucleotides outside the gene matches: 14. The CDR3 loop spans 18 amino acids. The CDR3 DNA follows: TGTGCCAGTACCTTCGGGGGGGAGCTTGGTCTCTCCTACAATGAGCAGTTCTTC. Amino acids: CASTFGGELGLSYNEQFF.

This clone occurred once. As DNA, the CDR3 is TGTGCCAGCAGCCAAGGGGAGGGAGCAGTAAGCTTATACAATGAGCAGTTCTTC. Its translation is CASSQGEGAVSLYNEQFF. The V and J genes are TRBV14 and TRBJ2-1; 7 positions agree with TRBD2. Trimming removed 1 base from V and 4 bases from J; junction bases left unmatched: 13. The CDR3 is 18 amino acids. The germline V gene has CDR1 SGHDN and CDR2 FVKESK.

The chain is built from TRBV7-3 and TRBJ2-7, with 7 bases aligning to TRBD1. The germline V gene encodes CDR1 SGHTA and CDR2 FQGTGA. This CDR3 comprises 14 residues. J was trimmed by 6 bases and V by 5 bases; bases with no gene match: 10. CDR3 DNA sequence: TGTGCCAGCAGCCCCCAGACAGGGACATCCGAGCAGTACTTC. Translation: CASSPQTGTSEQYF. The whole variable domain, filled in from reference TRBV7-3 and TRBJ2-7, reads GAGVSQTPSNKVTEKGKYVELRCDPISGHTALYWYRQSLGQGPEFLIYFQGTGAADDSGLPNDRFFAVRPEGSVSTLKIQRTERGDSAVYLCASSPQTGTSEQYFGPGTRLTVT.

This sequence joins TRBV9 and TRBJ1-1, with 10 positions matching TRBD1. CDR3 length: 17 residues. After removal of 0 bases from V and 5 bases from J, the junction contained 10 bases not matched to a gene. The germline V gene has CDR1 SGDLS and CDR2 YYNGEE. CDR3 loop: CASSVDVGTGEGTEAFF. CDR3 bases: TGTGCCAGCAGCGTAGATGTGGGGACAGGGGAGGGTACTGAAGCTTTCTTT.

The CDR3 spells CAWSRTANTEAFF. The CDR3 bases are TGTGCCTGGAGTAGGACAGCGAACACTGAAGCTTTCTTT. The chain recombines TRBV30 with TRBJ1-1, with D possibly being TRBD1 (6 bases). Germline lookup yields CDR1 GTSNPN and CDR2 SVGIG (reference sequence). The CDR3 sequence is 13 residues long. Trimming cost V 2 bases and J 1 base, with 8 bases left between them.

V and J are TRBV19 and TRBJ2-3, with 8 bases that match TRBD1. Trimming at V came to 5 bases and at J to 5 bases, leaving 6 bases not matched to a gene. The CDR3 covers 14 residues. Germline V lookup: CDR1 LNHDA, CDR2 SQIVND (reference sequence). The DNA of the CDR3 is TGTGCCAGTAGTTTCCAGGGGGCACAAGATACGCAGTATTTT. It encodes CASSFQGAQDTQYF.

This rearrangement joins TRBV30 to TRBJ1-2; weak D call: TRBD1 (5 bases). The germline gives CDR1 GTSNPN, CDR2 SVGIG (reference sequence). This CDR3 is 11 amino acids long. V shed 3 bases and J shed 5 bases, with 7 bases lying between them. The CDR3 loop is CAWRGGYGYTF. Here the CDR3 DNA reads TGTGCCTGGAGGGGGGGGTATGGCTACACCTTC.

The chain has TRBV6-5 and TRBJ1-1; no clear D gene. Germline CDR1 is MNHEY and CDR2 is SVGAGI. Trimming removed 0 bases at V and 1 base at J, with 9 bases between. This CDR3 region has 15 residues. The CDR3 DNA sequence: TGTGCCAGCAGTTACTCGCGGGTCCAGAACACTGAAGCTTTCTTT. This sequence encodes CASSYSRVQNTEAFF.

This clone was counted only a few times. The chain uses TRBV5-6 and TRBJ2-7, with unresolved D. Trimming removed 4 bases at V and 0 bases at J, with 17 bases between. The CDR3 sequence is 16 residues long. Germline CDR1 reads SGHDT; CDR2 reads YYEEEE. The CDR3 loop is CASSLRPERNSYEQYF. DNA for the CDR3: TGTGCCAGCAGCCTGAGGCCGGAGCGAAACTCCTACGAGCAGTACTTC. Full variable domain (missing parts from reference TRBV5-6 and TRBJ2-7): DAGVTQSPTHLIKTRGQQVTLRCSPKSGHDTVSWYQQALGQGPQFIFQYYEEEERQRGNFPDRFSGHQFPNYSSELNVNALLLGDSALYLCASSLRPERNSYEQYFGPGTRLTVT.

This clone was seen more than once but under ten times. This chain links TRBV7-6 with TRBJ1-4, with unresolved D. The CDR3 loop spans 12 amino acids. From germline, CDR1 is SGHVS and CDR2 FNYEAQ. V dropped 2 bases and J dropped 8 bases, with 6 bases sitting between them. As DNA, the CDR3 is TGTGCCAGCAGCTTACAGGACGAAAAACTGTTTTTT. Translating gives CASSLQDEKLFF.

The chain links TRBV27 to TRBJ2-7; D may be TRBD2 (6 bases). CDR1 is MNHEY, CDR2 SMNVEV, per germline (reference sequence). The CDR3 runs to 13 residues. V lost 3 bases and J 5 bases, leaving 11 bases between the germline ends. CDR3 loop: CASSLYGRHEQYF. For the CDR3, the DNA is TGTGCCAGCAGTTTGTACGGGAGACACGAGCAGTACTTC.

The CDR3 spells CAWLAGAYNEQFF. The CDR3 DNA reads TGTGCCTGGCTAGCGGGAGCCTACAATGAGCAGTTCTTC. V gene TRBV30 combines with J gene TRBJ2-1; 10 positions agree with TRBD2. The CDR3 is 13 residues long. The trim removed 5 bases at V and 2 bases at J, leaving 0 bases unmatched. Germline V gene lookup returns CDR1 GTSNPN and CDR2 SVGIG (reference sequence).

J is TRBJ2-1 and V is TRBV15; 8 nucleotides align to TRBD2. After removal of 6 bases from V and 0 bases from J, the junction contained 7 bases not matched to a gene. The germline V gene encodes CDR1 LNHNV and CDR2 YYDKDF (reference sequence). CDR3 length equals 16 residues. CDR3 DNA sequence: TGTGCCACCAGGTCTGGAAGCGGGAGCTCCTACAATGAGCAGTTCTTC. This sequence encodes CATRSGSGSSYNEQFF.

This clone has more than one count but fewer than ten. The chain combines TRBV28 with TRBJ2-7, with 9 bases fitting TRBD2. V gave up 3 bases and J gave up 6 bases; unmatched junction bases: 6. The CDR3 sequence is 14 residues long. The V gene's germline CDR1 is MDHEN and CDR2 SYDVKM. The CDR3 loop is CASSLAGGAREQYF. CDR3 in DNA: TGTGCCAGCAGTTTGGCGGGAGGGGCCCGCGAGCAGTACTTC.

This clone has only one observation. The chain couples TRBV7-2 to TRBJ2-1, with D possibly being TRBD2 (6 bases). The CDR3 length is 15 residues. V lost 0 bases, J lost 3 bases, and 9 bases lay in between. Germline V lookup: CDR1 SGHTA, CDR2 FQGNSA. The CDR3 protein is CASSLAGGVYNEQFF. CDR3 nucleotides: TGTGCCAGCAGCTTAGCGGGAGGTGTCTACAATGAGCAGTTCTTC.

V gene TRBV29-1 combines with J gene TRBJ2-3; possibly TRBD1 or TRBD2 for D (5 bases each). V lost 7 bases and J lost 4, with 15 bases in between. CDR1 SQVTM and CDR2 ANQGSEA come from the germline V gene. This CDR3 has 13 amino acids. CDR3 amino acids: CSGRELGADTQYF. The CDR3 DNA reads TGCAGCGGGCGCGAGTTGGGGGCAGATACGCAGTATTTT.